The next 18 T cell receptor beta chains were all read from a single sample in a study of blood T cell repertoires in COVID-19. Sequencing used immunoSEQ multiplex PCR; TCRdb keeps in-frame clones, though not all of them. The top ten clones hold around an eighth of a sample with fewer than 200,000 clones, 87% of them seen once. The sequencing input was peripheral blood. These receptors all come from a woman aged 65 to 85 with COVID-19, enrolled during active disease.

The V gene is TRBV5-4, the J gene TRBJ1-6; D perhaps matches TRBD1 (6 bases). CDR3 size: 16 residues. Trimming cost V 5 bases and J 2 bases, with 14 bases left between them. CDR1 and CDR2 from the germline V gene are SGHNT and YYREEE (reference sequence). The CDR3 nucleotides read TGTGCCAGCAGTCATGACAGGATCACCTATAATTCACCCCTCCACTTT. It is translated as CASSHDRITYNSPLHF.

This clone was observed a handful of times. This chain links TRBV12-5 with TRBJ1-2; 9 bases line up with TRBD1. The junction had 8 bases not matched to a gene; V was cut back by 1 base and J by 2 bases. CDR3 length equals 17 residues. The germline V gene has CDR1 LGHNT and CDR2 FRNRAP. DNA of the CDR3: TGTGCTAGTGGTTTGGCATCTTGGGGACAGGGCAACTATGGCTACACCTTC. This codes for CASGLASWGQGNYGYTF.

V gene TRBV19 combines with J gene TRBJ2-1, with D possibly being TRBD1 (5 bases). CDR3 size: 14 residues. Germline CDR1 is LNHDA and CDR2 is SQIVND (reference sequence). Deletions cut 3 bases from V and 7 bases from J, with 13 bases between. Here the CDR3 reads CASSILGHGNEQFF. The CDR3 coding sequence is TGTGCCAGTAGTATCCTGGGGCATGGTAATGAGCAGTTCTTC.

This chain links TRBV2 with TRBJ2-7; maybe TRBD1 (6 bases). Trimming took 3 bases from V and 4 from J, leaving 7 bases between them. The CDR3 has 12 amino acids. Germline V gives CDR1 SNHLY, CDR2 FYNNEI. The CDR3 DNA sequence: TGTGCCAGCAGTGAGGGGGCATACGAGCAGTACTTC. Amino acids: CASSEGAYEQYF.

The V and J genes are TRBV7-6 and TRBJ2-5; 8 bases are a match to TRBD1. J gave up 1 base and V 1 base, and 5 bases lay outside the gene matches. The length of the CDR3 is 16 residues. CDR1 is SGHVS, CDR2 FNYEAQ, per germline. The CDR3 spells CASSLVRGRFQETQYF. The CDR3 DNA sequence: TGTGCCAGCAGCTTAGTCAGGGGGCGCTTCCAAGAGACCCAGTACTTC.

The rearrangement links TRBV4-1 to TRBJ2-7; 9 bases are a match to TRBD2. With V trimmed by 6 bases and J by 2 bases, 11 bases remained unmatched. Germline-derived CDR1 and CDR2 are MGHRA and YSYEKL. This CDR3 is built from 16 residues. DNA for the CDR3: TGCGCCAGCAGTCGGGGGATAGCGGGAGTGGCCTACGAGCAGTACTTC. Its translation is CASSRGIAGVAYEQYF.

This chain uses TRBV6-2 or TRBV6-3 with TRBJ2-3, with no clear D. CDR3 length equals 13 residues. Trimming cost V 1 base and J 6 bases, with 8 bases left between them. Germline CDR1 MNHEY, CDR2 SVGEGT. The DNA of the CDR3 is TGTGCCAGCAGTTACTTGCTATCCGATACGCAGTATTTT. Protein: CASSYLLSDTQYF.

This clone was recorded once. The gene calls are TRBV27 and TRBJ1-2; no firm D call. V dropped 6 bases and J dropped 4 bases, with 9 bases sitting between them. The CDR3 consists of 12 residues. Germline V gene data show CDR1 as MNHEY and CDR2 as SMNVEV (reference sequence). CDR3 sequence: CASRTEGYGYTF. The CDR3 coding sequence is TGTGCCAGCAGAACCGAGGGCTATGGCTACACCTTC.

This chain's CDR3 is CASSATGGRVTQYF. CDR3 nucleotides: TGTGCCAGCAGCGCCACAGGGGGGCGCGTGACCCAGTACTTC. The chain recombines TRBV7-9 with TRBJ2-5, with 8 bases matching TRBD1. The CDR3 extends over 14 amino acids. J gave up 7 bases and V 5 bases, and 9 bases lay outside the gene matches. Germline V gives CDR1 SEHNR, CDR2 FQNEAQ (reference sequence).

DNA of the CDR3: TGTGCCAGCAGTCGCGTGTTTGGACAGGGGGCTGATCGGAACACTGAAGCTTTCTTT. Its translation: CASSRVFGQGADRNTEAFF. The chain carries TRBV27 and TRBJ1-1; the match to TRBD1 covers 11 bases. Trimming took 5 bases from V and 1 from J; bases not matched to a gene: 15. The CDR3 is made up of 19 amino acids. The germline CDR1 and CDR2 sequences are MNHEY and SMNVEV (reference sequence).

The V call is TRBV28, the J call TRBJ1-4; 12 positions match TRBD1. V lost 3 bases, J lost 7 bases, and 12 bases stayed unmatched. The CDR3 covers 18 residues. Germline-derived CDR1 and CDR2 are MDHEN and SYDVKM. CDR3 residues: CASSFPGTGGHSTEKLFF. The CDR3 DNA sequence: TGTGCCAGCAGTTTCCCCGGGACAGGGGGCCATAGTACTGAAAAACTGTTTTTT. Complete variable domain (other parts from reference TRBV28 and TRBJ1-4): DVKVTQSSRYLVKRTGEKVFLECVQDMDHENMFWYRQDPGLGLRLIYFSYDVKMKEKGDIPEGYSVSREKKERFSLILESASTNQTSMYLCASSFPGTGGHSTEKLFFGSGTQLSVL.

This sequence joins TRBV7-9 and TRBJ1-5; D gene ambiguous. The CDR3 runs 12 residues. CDR1 is SEHNR and CDR2 is FQNEAQ in the germline V gene (reference sequence). V was trimmed by 6 bases and J by 7 bases, leaving 10 bases between them. CDR3 DNA sequence: TGTGCCAGCAGTTTACTCGAGCAGCCCCAGCATTTT. This gives the protein CASSLLEQPQHF.

This chain uses TRBV30 with TRBJ2-1; 9 bases agree with TRBD2. The ends lost 2 bases at V and 5 bases at J; junction bases unmatched: 10. Germline CDR1 reads GTSNPN; CDR2 reads SVGIG (reference sequence). This CDR3 is 16 amino acids long. The CDR3 DNA sequence: TGTGCCTGGAGTATACCACTGGCGGGAGGGAACAATGAGCAGTTCTTC. It encodes CAWSIPLAGGNNEQFF. The variable domain in full, completed from reference TRBV30 and TRBJ2-1, reads SQTIHQWPATLVQPVGSPLSLECTVEGTSNPNLYWYRQAAGRGLQLLFYSVGIGQISSEVPQNLSASRPQDRQFILSSKKLLLSDSGFYLCAWSIPLAGGNNEQFFGPGTRLTVL.

The J gene is TRBJ2-7, the V gene TRBV5-6; no firm D call. CDR1 is SGHDT and CDR2 is YYEEEE in the germline V gene. The V and J ends lost 1 base and 2 bases respectively, with 7 bases between them. The CDR3 is made up of 13 amino acids. The CDR3 nucleotides read TGTGCCAGCAGCTTGATTGACACCTACGAGCAGTACTTC. It specifies CASSLIDTYEQYF.

This chain joins TRBV5-1 and TRBJ1-1, with a tentative D call TRBD1 (6 bases). The length of the CDR3 is 13 residues. Germline CDR1 SGHRS, CDR2 YFSETQ. V shed 6 bases and J shed 4 bases, with 13 bases lying between them. The CDR3 sequence: CASNRGGSTEAFF. The CDR3 coding sequence is TGCGCCAGCAACCGCGGGGGCAGCACTGAAGCTTTCTTT.

The chain recombines TRBV29-1 with TRBJ2-7; D call uncertain. This CDR3 spans 11 amino acids. V lost 7 bases, J lost 5 bases, and 12 bases lay in between. CDR1 and CDR2 (germline): SQVTM, ANQGSEA. As DNA, the CDR3 is TGCAGCGCCTCTAGGAGTGACGAGCAGTACTTC. This codes for CSASRSDEQYF.

This clone came up once. The chain combines TRBV7-3 with TRBJ2-1; 9 bases map to TRBD2. V shed 0 bases and J 6 bases; nucleotides not matched to a gene: 6. Germline V gene lookup returns CDR1 SGHTA and CDR2 FQGTGA. The CDR3 is 16 residues long. CDR3 in DNA: TGTGCCAGCAGCTTAACGCTCGCGGGAGGGCCCAATGAGCAGTTCTTC. Translation gives CASSLTLAGGPNEQFF.

The CDR3 sequence: CASSLRIYGYTF. CDR3 sequence (DNA): TGTGCCAGCAGTTTACGTATTTATGGCTACACCTTC. The chain has TRBV28 and TRBJ1-2; D gene uncertain. The length of the CDR3 is 12 residues. Trimming left V 2 bases short and J 5 bases short, with 6 bases between. CDR1 MDHEN and CDR2 SYDVKM come from the germline V gene.